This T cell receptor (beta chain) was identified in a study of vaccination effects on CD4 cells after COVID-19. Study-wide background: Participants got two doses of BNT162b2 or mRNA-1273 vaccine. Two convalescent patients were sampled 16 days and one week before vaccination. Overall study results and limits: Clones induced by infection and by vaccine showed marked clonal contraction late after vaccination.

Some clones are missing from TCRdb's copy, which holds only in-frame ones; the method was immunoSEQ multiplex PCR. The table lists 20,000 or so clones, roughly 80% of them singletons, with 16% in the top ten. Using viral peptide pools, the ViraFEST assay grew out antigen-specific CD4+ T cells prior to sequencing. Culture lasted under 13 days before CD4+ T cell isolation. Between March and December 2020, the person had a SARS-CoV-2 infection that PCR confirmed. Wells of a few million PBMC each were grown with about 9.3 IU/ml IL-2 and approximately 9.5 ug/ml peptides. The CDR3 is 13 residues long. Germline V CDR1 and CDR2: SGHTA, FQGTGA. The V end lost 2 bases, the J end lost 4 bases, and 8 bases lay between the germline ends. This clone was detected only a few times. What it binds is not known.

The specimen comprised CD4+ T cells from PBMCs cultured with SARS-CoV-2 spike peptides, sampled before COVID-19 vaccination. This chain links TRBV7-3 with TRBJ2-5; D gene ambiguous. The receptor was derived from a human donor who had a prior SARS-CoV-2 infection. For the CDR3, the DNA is TGTGCCAGCAGCTTATCCAGAGGAGAGACCCAGTACTTC. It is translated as CASSLSRGETQYF.